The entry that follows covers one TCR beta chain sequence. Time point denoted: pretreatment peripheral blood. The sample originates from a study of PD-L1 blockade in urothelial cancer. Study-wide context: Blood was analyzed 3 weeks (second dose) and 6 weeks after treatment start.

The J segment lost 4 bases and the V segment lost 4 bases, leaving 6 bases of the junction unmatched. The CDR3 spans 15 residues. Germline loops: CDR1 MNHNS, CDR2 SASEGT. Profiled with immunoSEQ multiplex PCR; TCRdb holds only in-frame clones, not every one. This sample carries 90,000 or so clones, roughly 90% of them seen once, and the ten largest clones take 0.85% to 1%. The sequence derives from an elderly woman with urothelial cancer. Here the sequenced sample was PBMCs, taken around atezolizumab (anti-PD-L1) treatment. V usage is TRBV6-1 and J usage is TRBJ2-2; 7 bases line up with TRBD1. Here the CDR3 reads CASSAEGAVTGELFF. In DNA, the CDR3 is TGTGCCAGCAGTGCCGAGGGGGCTGTCACCGGGGAGCTGTTTTTT.